This entry lists 23 T cell receptor beta chains sequenced from one sample in a study of T-cell memory formation after mild COVID-19. TCRdb re-called the 5' RACE reads with MiXCR, one entry per CDR3 protein. The sample carries tens of thousands of distinct CDR3 sequences, 7.3% recorded once. Sequencing input: PBMCs or a T cell subset sorted from them (not recorded which). These receptors were taken from a man aged 18 to 30 who had mild COVID-19 (a few samples of this study predate the infection). Cell type and time point are not known.

The table lists this clonotype with a few counts. CDR3 in amino acids: CASSLELQGESPLHF. The CDR3 nucleotides read TGCGCCAGCAGCTTGGAGTTACAGGGTGAATCACCCCTCCACTTT. V usage is TRBV5-1 and J usage is TRBJ1-6, with a possible D match to TRBD1 (6 bases). The germline V and J ends were trimmed by 0 bases and 10 bases, with 14 bases remaining between them. The CDR3 is 15 amino acids. The germline V gene encodes CDR1 SGHRS and CDR2 YFSETQ.

This clonotype turned up a few times. The chain uses TRBV7-9 and TRBJ2-3; 9 bases fit TRBD2. The ends lost 6 bases at V and 2 bases at J; junction bases unmatched: 12. Germline loops: CDR1 SEHNR, CDR2 FQNEAQ (reference sequence). This CDR3 is built from 17 residues. CDR3 coding DNA: TGTGCCAGCAGAACTAACCAGCGGGGGGCATACACAGATACGCAGTATTTT. Translating it yields CASRTNQRGAYTDTQYF.

The chain recombines TRBV5-1 with TRBJ2-3; 12 nucleotides line up with TRBD1. The germline V gene has CDR1 SGHRS and CDR2 YFSETQ. The CDR3 is 15 residues long. The V gene end was trimmed by 3 bases and the J gene end by 4 bases; junction bases not matched to a gene: 3. CDR3 region: CASSSGQGAADTQYF. In nucleotides, the CDR3 is TGCGCCAGCAGCTCGGGACAGGGGGCCGCAGATACGCAGTATTTT. Based on the CDR3 plus reference TRBV5-1 and TRBJ2-3, the full variable domain is KAGVTQTPRYLIKTRGQQVTLSCSPISGHRSVSWYQQTPGQGLQFLFEYFSETQRNKGNFPGRFSGRQFSNSRSEMNVSTLELGDSALYLCASSSGQGAADTQYFGPGTRLTVL.

The chain has TRBV5-1 and TRBJ1-1, with 11 bases matching TRBD1. This CDR3 is 15 amino acids long. V dropped 3 bases and J dropped 4; count of bases not matched to a gene: 5. Per the germline V gene, CDR1 is SGHRS and CDR2 is YFSETQ. The CDR3 region has the DNA TGCGCCAGCAGCTCCCAGGGACAGGGGGGCACTGAAGCTTTCTTT. Protein product: CASSSQGQGGTEAFF.

The chain links TRBV30 to TRBJ1-3; a weak D match, TRBD1 (5 bases). Germline lookup yields CDR1 GTSNPN and CDR2 SVGIG (reference sequence). Trimming took off 2 bases at V and 10 bases at J, with 15 bases between the two ends. CDR3 length: 13 amino acids. The chain's CDR3 is CAWSFGTAVTIYF. The CDR3 coding sequence is TGTGCCTGGAGTTTTGGGACGGCGGTGACCATATATTTT.

The J gene is TRBJ2-1, the V gene TRBV3-1; a weak D match, TRBD1 (6 bases). The CDR3 sequence is 17 residues long. Germline CDR1 is LGHDT and CDR2 is YNNKEL (reference sequence). The V and J ends lost 1 base and 0 bases respectively, with 13 bases between them. This CDR3 reads CASSQAGAARSYNEQFF. DNA of the CDR3: TGTGCCAGCAGCCAAGCAGGGGCGGCCCGCTCCTACAATGAGCAGTTCTTC.

This clonotype was counted ten times or more. The rearrangement joins TRBV4-2 to TRBJ2-3; D unclear. V shed 3 bases and J shed 2 bases, with 6 bases lying between them. Germline CDR1 is LGHNA and CDR2 is YNFKEQ. CDR3 length equals 13 residues. As DNA, the CDR3 is TGTGCCAGCAGCCACAACCCCACAGATACGCAGTATTTT. Translating gives CASSHNPTDTQYF.

This chain links TRBV6-2 or TRBV6-3 with TRBJ1-5; 8 bases align to TRBD1. The V and J ends lost 7 bases and 4 bases, in that order; junction bases with no gene match: 6. The CDR3 is 14 amino acids. Germline lookup yields CDR1 MNHEY and CDR2 SVGEGT. The CDR3 is CASTQGARNQPQHF. As DNA, the CDR3 is TGTGCCAGCACCCAGGGGGCGCGGAATCAGCCCCAGCATTTT.

The chain employs TRBV6-1 and TRBJ2-1; D is unclear. The CDR3 has 14 residues. Trimming shortened V by 2 bases and J by 3 bases, and 8 bases separated the two germline ends. In germline, CDR1 is MNHNS, CDR2 SASEGT. CDR3 nucleotide sequence: TGTGCCAGCAGTGAACTTCCGGTCTACAATGAGCAGTTCTTC. Protein sequence: CASSELPVYNEQFF.

The rearrangement links TRBV5-1 to TRBJ1-2; 8 nucleotides line up with TRBD1. The CDR3 extends over 16 amino acids. Per germline, CDR1 SGHRS and CDR2 YFSETQ. J was trimmed by 4 bases and V by 0 bases; bases with no gene match: 8. CDR3: CASSLDTTGGIYGYTF. The CDR3 nucleotides are TGCGCCAGCAGCTTGGATACAACAGGGGGTATCTATGGCTACACCTTC.

The J gene is TRBJ2-7, the V gene TRBV20-1, with 8 nucleotides matching TRBD2. Germline V gives CDR1 DFQATT, CDR2 SNEGSKA (reference sequence). This CDR3 has 14 amino acids. With V trimmed by 3 bases and J by 6 bases, 10 bases remained unmatched. The CDR3 loop is CSARIAGSPGEQYF. CDR3 sequence (DNA): TGCAGTGCTAGGATAGCGGGATCCCCTGGCGAGCAGTACTTC.

The chain combines TRBV9 with TRBJ2-3; D is possibly TRBD1 (6 bases). This CDR3 spans 15 amino acids. The V end was cut by 0 bases, the J end by 2 bases, with 10 bases between. Per the germline V gene, CDR1 is SGDLS and CDR2 is YYNGEE. The CDR3 protein is CASSVAQGVTDTQYF. The CDR3 region has the DNA TGTGCCAGCAGCGTAGCACAGGGAGTCACAGATACGCAGTATTTT.

This clonotype has a handful of counts. This chain uses TRBV6-2 or TRBV6-3 with TRBJ2-3; TRBD2 agrees at 7 bases. CDR3 size: 16 residues. Germline-derived CDR1 and CDR2 are MNHEY and SVGEGT. J gave up 0 bases and V 0 bases, and 3 bases lay outside the gene matches. CDR3 DNA: TGTGCCAGCAGTTACTCCCCTAGCGGAAGCACAGATACGCAGTATTTT. Amino acids: CASSYSPSGSTDTQYF.

The gene calls are TRBV5-6 and TRBJ2-5, with 11 bases fitting TRBD1. This CDR3 comprises 14 residues. CDR1 is SGHDT and CDR2 is YYEEEE in the germline V gene. The J segment lost 5 bases and the V segment lost 2 bases, leaving 2 bases of the junction unmatched. The CDR3 nucleotides read TGTGCCAGCAGCTTCAGGGACAGGGGGGAGACCCAGTACTTC. Residues: CASSFRDRGETQYF.

This clonotype was seen ten or more times. CDR3 nucleotide sequence: TGCAGCGTTGAAGAGTCCGGGGCAGATACGCAGTATTTT. The encoded protein is CSVEESGADTQYF. The chain has TRBV29-1 and TRBJ2-3; D might be TRBD2 (5 bases). The V gene lost 0 bases and the J gene lost 4 bases, with 8 bases spanning the gap. The CDR3 totals 13 residues. From germline, CDR1 is SQVTM and CDR2 ANQGSEA.

This clonotype was seen only a few times. This sequence joins TRBV15 and TRBJ2-7; D may correspond to TRBD1 or TRBD2 (5 bases each). The CDR3 sequence is 17 residues long. V was cut by 5 bases and J by 1 base, with 21 bases left in between. Germline loops: CDR1 LNHNV, CDR2 YYDKDF (reference sequence). The chain's CDR3 is CATSDYVRDGASYEQYF. CDR3 bases: TGTGCCACCAGCGACTACGTCAGGGACGGGGCTTCCTACGAGCAGTACTTC.

The CDR3 nucleotides are TGCGCCAGCAGCCTGCGGACAGGGGGAGAGGAGACCCAGTACTTC. Residues: CASSLRTGGEETQYF. The genes are TRBV5-1 and TRBJ2-5; 10 bases agree with TRBD1. Germline V CDR1 and CDR2: SGHRS, YFSETQ. This CDR3 is built from 15 residues. The J segment lost 5 bases and the V segment lost 4 bases, leaving 8 bases of the junction unmatched.

Comment on this clonotype: At one end the junction does not follow the germline gene, possibly because of a read error. In DNA, the CDR3 is TGTGCCAGCAGGCCCCACCGACATTCGCAAGAGACCCGGTACTTC. Its translation is CASRPHRHSQETRYF. V gene TRBV6-2 or TRBV6-3 combines with J gene TRBJ2-5; D remains ambiguous. CDR3 length: 15 residues. CDR1 is MNHEY, CDR2 SVGEGT, per germline.

This clonotype has more than one count but fewer than ten. The V call is TRBV6-5, the J call TRBJ2-3; D is unresolved. The CDR3 totals 14 residues. V was cut by 2 bases and J by 0 bases, with 6 bases left in between. Germline V gives CDR1 MNHEY, CDR2 SVGAGI. The CDR3 spells CASSYVSSTDTQYF. Here the CDR3 DNA reads TGTGCCAGCAGTTACGTTTCTAGCACAGATACGCAGTATTTT.

The sample holds a few counts of this clonotype. The CDR3, as DNA: TGTGCCAGCAGCCCACAGGGAGTCGACGATACGCAGTATTTT. It is translated as CASSPQGVDDTQYF. The chain combines TRBV12-3 or TRBV12-4 with TRBJ2-3, with D perhaps TRBD1 (6 bases). The CDR3 totals 14 residues. V was trimmed by 6 bases and J by 6 bases, leaving 16 bases between them.

In DNA form, the CDR3 reads TGTGCCAGCAGCTTAAAGGCAACTAATGAAAAACTGTTTTTT. This sequence encodes CASSLKATNEKLFF. The genes are TRBV7-2 and TRBJ1-4; D is uncertain. The CDR3 extends over 14 amino acids. V was shortened by 2 bases and J by 0 bases, with 4 bases between the two germline ends. Per the germline V gene, CDR1 is SGHTA and CDR2 is FQGNSA.

This clonotype was picked up a small number of times. V and J are TRBV12-3 or TRBV12-4 and TRBJ1-2; a weak D match, TRBD1 (5 bases). The germline V and J ends were trimmed by 2 bases and 6 bases, with 10 bases remaining between them. The CDR3 has 13 residues. CDR3 in DNA: TGTGCCAGCAGTTTACGACAGTGGAATGGCTACACCTTC. Translating it yields CASSLRQWNGYTF.

The chain links TRBV27 to TRBJ1-2, with D possibly being TRBD1 (5 bases). V lost 3 bases and J 4 bases, leaving 15 bases between the germline ends. Germline CDR1 reads MNHEY; CDR2 reads SMNVEV (reference sequence). CDR3 size: 15 residues. CDR3 coding DNA: TGTGCCAGCAGTTTGATAGGAGGGACCCTCTATGGCTACACCTTC. This sequence encodes CASSLIGGTLYGYTF.